One and the same sample provided the 6 T cell receptor beta chains below, sequenced in a study of T cells after somatic rescue of genetic block. Profiled with immunoSEQ multiplex PCR; TCRdb holds only in-frame clones, not every one. The table records tens of thousands of clones, less than 95% of them present only once. What was sequenced was peripheral blood mononuclear cells (PBMCs). The origin of the receptors is a man aged 35 to 55.

This rearrangement joins TRBV5-1 to TRBJ1-1; 12 bases agree with TRBD1. Looked up from germline, CDR1 is SGHRS and CDR2 is YFSETQ. The junction had 9 bases not matched to a gene; V was cut back by 3 bases and J by 0 bases. The CDR3 is 18 amino acids. CDR3 residues: CASSWGTGGFPMNTEAFF. The CDR3 bases are TGCGCCAGCAGCTGGGGGACAGGGGGCTTCCCAATGAACACTGAAGCTTTCTTT.

The CDR3 nucleotides are TGTGCCAGCAGCCCGTCAGGACAGTCAAGCGGAGGCTACACCTTC. It translates to CASSPSGQSSGGYTF. The chain couples TRBV11-2 to TRBJ1-2, with TRBD1 as a possible D gene (6 bases). V lost 5 bases, J lost 8 bases, and 21 bases lay in between. CDR3 length: 15 amino acids. CDR1 and CDR2 from the germline V gene are SGHAT and FQNNGV.

The rearrangement links TRBV10-3 to TRBJ2-1; the match to TRBD2 covers 12 bases. Losses at the gene ends were 4 bases for V and 7 bases for J; bases not matched to a gene: 5. Per germline, CDR1 ENHRY and CDR2 SYGVKD. This CDR3 comprises 15 residues. The chain's CDR3 is CAISGTSGVRNEQFF. The CDR3 coding sequence is TGTGCCATCAGTGGGACTAGCGGGGTCAGGAATGAGCAGTTCTTC.

The rearrangement joins TRBV27 to TRBJ2-7; unclear D gene. Trimming stripped 3 bases from V and 3 bases from J, with 15 bases between. From germline, CDR1 is MNHEY and CDR2 SMNVEV (reference sequence). This CDR3 has 15 amino acids. This CDR3 is CASSLVPTRLYEQYF. The DNA for the CDR3 is TGTGCCAGCAGTTTGGTCCCCACCCGCCTCTACGAGCAGTACTTC.

This clone appeared once. The chain joins TRBV7-2 to TRBJ2-2; D not certain. V lost 6 bases and J 7 bases, leaving 18 bases between the germline ends. Germline V CDR1 and CDR2: SGHTA, FQGNSA. This CDR3 region has 15 residues. CDR3 amino acids: CASRPTHVASGELFF. The CDR3 DNA sequence: TGTGCCAGCAGACCCACCCACGTCGCGAGCGGGGAGCTGTTTTTT.

This clone was counted a single time. The chain employs TRBV20-1 and TRBJ2-3, with D unresolved. Germline V gene sequence: CDR1 DFQATT, CDR2 SNEGSKA (reference sequence). CDR3 size: 11 residues. V was clipped by 1 base and J by 6 bases, with 5 bases between them. CDR3 residues: CSARGWDTQYF. In DNA form, the CDR3 reads TGCAGTGCTAGAGGGTGGGATACGCAGTATTTT.